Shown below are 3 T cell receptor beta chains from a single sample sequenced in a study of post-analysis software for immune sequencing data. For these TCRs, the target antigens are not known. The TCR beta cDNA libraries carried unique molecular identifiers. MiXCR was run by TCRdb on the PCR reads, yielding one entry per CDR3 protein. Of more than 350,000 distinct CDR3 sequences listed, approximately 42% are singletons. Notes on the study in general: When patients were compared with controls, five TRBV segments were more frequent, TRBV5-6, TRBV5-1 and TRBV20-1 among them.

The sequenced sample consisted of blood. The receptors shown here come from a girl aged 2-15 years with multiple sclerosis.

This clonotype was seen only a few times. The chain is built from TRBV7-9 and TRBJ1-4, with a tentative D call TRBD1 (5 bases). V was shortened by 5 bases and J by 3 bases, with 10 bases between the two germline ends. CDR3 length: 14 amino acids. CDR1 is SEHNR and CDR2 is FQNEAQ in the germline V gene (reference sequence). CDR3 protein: CASSRRGANEKLFF. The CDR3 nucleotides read TGTGCCAGCAGCCGCAGAGGGGCTAATGAAAAACTGTTTTTT.

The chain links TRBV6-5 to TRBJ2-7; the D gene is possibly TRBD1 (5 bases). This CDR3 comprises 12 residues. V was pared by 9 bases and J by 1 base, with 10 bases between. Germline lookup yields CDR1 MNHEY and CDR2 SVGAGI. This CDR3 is CASSTASYEQYF. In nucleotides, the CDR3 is TGTGCCAGTTCGACAGCGTCCTACGAGCAGTACTTC.

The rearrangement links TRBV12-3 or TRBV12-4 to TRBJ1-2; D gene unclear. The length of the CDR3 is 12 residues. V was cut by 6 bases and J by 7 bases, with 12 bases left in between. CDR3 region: CASSPSGVGYTF. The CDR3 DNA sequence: TGTGCCAGCAGCCCCTCCGGGGTTGGCTACACCTTC.